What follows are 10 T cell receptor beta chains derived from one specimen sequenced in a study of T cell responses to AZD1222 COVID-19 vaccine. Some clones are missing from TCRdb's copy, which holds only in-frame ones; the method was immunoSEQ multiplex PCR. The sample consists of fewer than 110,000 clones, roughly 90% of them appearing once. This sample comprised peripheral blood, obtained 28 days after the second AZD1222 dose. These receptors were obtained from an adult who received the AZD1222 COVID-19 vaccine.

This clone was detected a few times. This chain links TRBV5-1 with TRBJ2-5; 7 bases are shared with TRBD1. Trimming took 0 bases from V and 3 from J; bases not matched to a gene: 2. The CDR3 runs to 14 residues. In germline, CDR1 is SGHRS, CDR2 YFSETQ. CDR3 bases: TGCGCCAGCAGCTTGGCCCAGGGGGAAGAGACCCAGTACTTC. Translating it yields CASSLAQGEETQYF. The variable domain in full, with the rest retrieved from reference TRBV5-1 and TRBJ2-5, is KAGVTQTPRYLIKTRGQQVTLSCSPISGHRSVSWYQQTPGQGLQFLFEYFSETQRNKGNFPGRFSGRQFSNSRSEMNVSTLELGDSALYLCASSLAQGEETQYFGPGTRLLVL.

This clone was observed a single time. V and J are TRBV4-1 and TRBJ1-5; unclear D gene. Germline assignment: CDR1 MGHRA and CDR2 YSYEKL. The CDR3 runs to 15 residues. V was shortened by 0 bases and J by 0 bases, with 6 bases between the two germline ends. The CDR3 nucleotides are TGCGCCAGCAGCCAAGACACCAATAGCAATCAGCCCCAGCATTTT. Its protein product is CASSQDTNSNQPQHF.

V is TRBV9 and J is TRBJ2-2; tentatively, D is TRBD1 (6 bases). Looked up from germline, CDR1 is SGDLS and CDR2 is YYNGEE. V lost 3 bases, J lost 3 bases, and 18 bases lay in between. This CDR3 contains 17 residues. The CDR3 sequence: CASSAELWGRDTGELFF. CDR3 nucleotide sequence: TGTGCCAGCAGCGCCGAATTATGGGGGCGGGACACCGGGGAGCTGTTTTTT.

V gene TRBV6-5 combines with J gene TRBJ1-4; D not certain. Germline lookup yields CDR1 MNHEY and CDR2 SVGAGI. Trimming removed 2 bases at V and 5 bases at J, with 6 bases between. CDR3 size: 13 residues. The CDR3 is CASSYEVNEKLFF. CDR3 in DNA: TGTGCCAGCAGTTACGAAGTCAATGAAAAACTGTTTTTT.

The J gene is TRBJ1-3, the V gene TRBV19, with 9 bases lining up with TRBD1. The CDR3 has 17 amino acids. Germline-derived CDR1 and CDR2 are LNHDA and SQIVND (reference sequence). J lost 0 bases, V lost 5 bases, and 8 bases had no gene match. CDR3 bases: TGTGCCAGTAGTGGGGGACAGGGAGCAAACTCTGGAAACACCATATATTTT. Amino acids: CASSGGQGANSGNTIYF.

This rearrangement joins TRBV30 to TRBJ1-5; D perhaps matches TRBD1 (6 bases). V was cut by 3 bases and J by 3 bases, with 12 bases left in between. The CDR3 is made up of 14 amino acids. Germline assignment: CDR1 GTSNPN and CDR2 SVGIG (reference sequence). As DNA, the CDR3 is TGTGCCTGGAGGTCCGGACAGCCCAATCAGCCCCAGCATTTT. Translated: CAWRSGQPNQPQHF.

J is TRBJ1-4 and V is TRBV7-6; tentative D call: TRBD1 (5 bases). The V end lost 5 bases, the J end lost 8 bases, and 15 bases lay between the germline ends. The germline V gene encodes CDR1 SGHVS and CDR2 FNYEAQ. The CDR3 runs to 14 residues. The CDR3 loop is CASSDMGVVEKLFF. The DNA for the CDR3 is TGTGCCAGCAGCGATATGGGGGTCGTCGAAAAACTGTTTTTT.

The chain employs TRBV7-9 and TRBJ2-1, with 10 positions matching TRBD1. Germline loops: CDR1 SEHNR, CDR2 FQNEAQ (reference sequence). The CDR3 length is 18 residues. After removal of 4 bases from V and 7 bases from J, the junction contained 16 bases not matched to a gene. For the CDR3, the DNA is TGTGCCAGCAGCTCTTACAATTTGGGGACAGGGGAACGGAATGAGCAGTTCTTC. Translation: CASSSYNLGTGERNEQFF. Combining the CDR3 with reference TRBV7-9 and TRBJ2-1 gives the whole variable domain DTGVSQNPRHKITKRGQNVTFRCDPISEHNRLYWYRQTLGQGPEFLTYFQNEAQLEKSRLLSDRFSAERPKGSFSTLEIQRTEQGDSAMYLCASSSYNLGTGERNEQFFGPGTRLTVL.

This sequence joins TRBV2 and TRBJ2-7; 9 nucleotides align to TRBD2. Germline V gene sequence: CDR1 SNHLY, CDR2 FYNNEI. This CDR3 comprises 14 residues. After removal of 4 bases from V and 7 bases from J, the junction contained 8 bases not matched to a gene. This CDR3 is CASSGASGAGEQYF. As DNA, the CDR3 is TGTGCCAGCAGTGGGGCTAGCGGGGCGGGGGAGCAGTACTTC.

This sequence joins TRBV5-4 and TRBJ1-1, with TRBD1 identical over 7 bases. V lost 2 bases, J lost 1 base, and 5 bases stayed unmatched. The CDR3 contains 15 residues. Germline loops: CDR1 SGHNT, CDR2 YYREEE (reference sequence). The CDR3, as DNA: TGTGCCAGCAGCTTACTAGGGACAGCGAACACTGAAGCTTTCTTT. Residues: CASSLLGTANTEAFF.